This T cell receptor (beta chain) was recovered during a study of technical replicates of blood from several donors. Here immunoSEQ multiplex PCR was the method, and the copy in TCRdb shows in-frame clones only, minus some. The data hold more than 75,000 clones, with roughly 95% observed a single time. CDR1 and CDR2 (germline): MNHEY, SMNVEV (reference sequence). The CDR3 has 11 residues. V was trimmed by 8 bases and J by 0 bases, leaving 4 bases between them. The sample consisted of T cells isolated from PBMCs. The chain has TRBV27 and TRBJ1-1, with D hard to call. The sequence came from a human donor in good health. Written as DNA, the CDR3 is TGTGCCAGCGTCATGAACACTGAAGCTTTCTTT. This codes for CASVMNTEAFF.